The clone carrying this TCR beta chain was seen many times. Its antigen is as yet unknown. TCRdb recomputed calls from the PCR reads with MiXCR, one row per CDR3 protein. This table holds under 600,000 distinct CDR3 sequences, around 23% found once. Source material for naive CD8 libraries was roughly 18,000 to 1,100,000 sorted cells, with 10%, 30% or 50% RNA. Sorting isolated naive CD8 T cells as CD8+CD4-CCR7+CD45RA+ events. This specimen belongs to a study of molecular identifiers for immune sequencing clone quantification. Study-wide results and caveats: Spiked Jurkat TCR RNA equal to one cell could reportedly be picked out among 1 million or so naive cells. Clones above 20 RNA copies held over 99% of effector molecules, under 1% in naive cells.

Germline values: CDR1 DFQATT, CDR2 SNEGSKA (reference sequence). The V end lost 1 base, the J end lost 2 bases, and 15 bases lay between the germline ends. This CDR3 has 15 residues. What was sequenced was naive CD8+ T cells from blood, with Jurkat cell RNA spiked in. Sample subset: FACS-sorted CD8+CD4-CCR7+CD45RA+ naive T cells. V gene TRBV20-1 combines with J gene TRBJ2-7; D could derive from TRBD1 or TRBD2 (5 bases each). The receptor was isolated from a human donor in good health. Some libraries in this study had Jurkat cell RNA spiked in. CDR3 nucleotides: TGCAGTGCTAGAGGCAGGGCAGGAGGACCCTACGAGCAGTACTTC. It specifies CSARGRAGGPYEQYF.